Below, one T cell receptor (beta chain) is given with its context. The germline CDR1 and CDR2 sequences are MNHEY and SMNVEV (reference sequence). V was pared by 5 bases and J by 0 bases, with 6 bases of the junction left unmatched. The CDR3 loop spans 16 amino acids. The sample is drawn from a study of blood T cell repertoires in COVID-19. About the study: COVID-19 samples collected from the United States, Italy and Spain covered acute and convalescent phases. PBMCs, B-cell-depleted T cells, or T cells provided the cDNA or gDNA that made up the material.

Source study methods: Amplification from reference gene primers served as the basis for estimated nucleated cell counts. Sequencing was performed with immunoSEQ multiplex PCR; in TCRdb, only in-frame clones are kept and a portion is missing. D and trimming were read from the DNA, whereas the V and J calls and clone size are those reported in that table. The profile shows roughly 150,000 clones, 76% of them singletons. The clonotype comes from a man in his sixties with acute or convalescent COVID-19. The sequenced material came from peripheral blood. The chain has TRBV27 and TRBJ2-7; 11 bases are a match to TRBD2. Here the CDR3 reads CASSPRLAGSSYEQYF. The CDR3 DNA reads TGTGCCAGCAGTCCCCGACTAGCGGGGAGCTCCTACGAGCAGTACTTC.